This paragraph reports one TCR beta chain. Germline V lookup: CDR1 KGHSH, CDR2 LQKENI. Losses at the gene ends were 4 bases for V and 5 bases for J; bases not matched to a gene: 7. The CDR3 has 16 amino acids. These data are taken from a study of T cells in tuberculosis. In the study overall: Within 7 days of starting treatment, or before, PBMC were stored.

Time point of the sample: new active TB diagnosis, blood taken before or within 7 days of starting treatment. Profiling relied on immunoSEQ multiplex PCR, and the TCRdb table lists in-frame clones only, not all of them. The sample carries tens of thousands of clones, approximately 90% recorded once. This clonotype was obtained from an adult with tuberculosis. Some clones in this sample may be carry-over from other donors' samples. The chain links TRBV18 to TRBJ1-4; TRBD1 matches at 10 bases. Source: PBMCs, taken at tuberculosis diagnosis. CDR3 nucleotide sequence: TGTGCCAGCTCACTTTTGACAGGGGGCGTAAATGAAAAACTGTTTTTT. Protein sequence: CASSLLTGGVNEKLFF.